This TCR beta chain was found in a study of blood T cell repertoires in COVID-19. Cohorts were assigned according to the clinical history that participants reported. CDR1 and CDR2 from the germline V gene are MDHEN and SYDVKM. There are 14 residues in the CDR3. V gave up 6 bases and J gave up 6 bases; unmatched junction bases: 4. Generated by immunoSEQ multiplex PCR, the TCRdb table keeps only in-frame clones and is missing some. This repertoire shows fewer than 350,000 clones, 90% found once; its top ten account for less than 2%. As concerns this clone: The same CDR3 can be traced to other DNA sequences in this sample.

Sequenced sample: PBMCs or T cells enriched from blood (not recorded which). The rearrangement joins TRBV28 to TRBJ2-1, with TRBD2 identical over 11 bases. The receptor comes from a woman under 30 with acute COVID-19. CDR3 sequence: CASSLAGGSNEQFF. The CDR3 bases are TGTGCCAGCAGCCTAGCGGGAGGCTCCAATGAGCAGTTCTTC.